The 21 T cell receptor beta chains presented below share a single source sample, sequenced in a study of long-term antiretroviral therapy in people with HIV. With survey level as its setting, the immunoSEQ assay was v3.0. Only in-frame clones appear in the TCRdb table, and some are missing; sequencing was by immunoSEQ multiplex PCR. This sample has 25,000 or so clones, with roughly 88% found just once. The sequences come from unsorted PBMCs, collected 0.5 years after starting antiretroviral therapy. Receptors originate from a woman younger than 35 with HIV.

The chain is built from TRBV5-1 and TRBJ2-2; the D gene is possibly TRBD1 (5 bases). Germline values: CDR1 SGHRS, CDR2 YFSETQ. This CDR3 has 18 residues. The V gene lost 0 bases and the J gene lost 0 bases, with 15 bases spanning the gap. The CDR3 DNA reads TGCGCCAGCAGCTTGGAAACAGGCTACACCTCGAACACCGGGGAGCTGTTTTTT. This codes for CASSLETGYTSNTGELFF.

The chain joins TRBV27 to TRBJ1-2; D remains unclear. Germline-derived CDR1 and CDR2 are MNHEY and SMNVEV (reference sequence). This CDR3 has 13 amino acids. V was clipped by 2 bases and J by 4 bases, with 8 bases between them. The CDR3 spells CASSLGPLYGYTF. CDR3 nucleotide sequence: TGTGCCAGCAGTTTAGGGCCTCTCTATGGCTACACCTTC.

The chain is built from TRBV14 and TRBJ2-5; the D is unclear. The CDR3 is made up of 16 amino acids. From germline, CDR1 is SGHDN and CDR2 FVKESK. Trimming took off 4 bases at V and 4 bases at J, with 19 bases between the two ends. DNA for the CDR3: TGTGCCAGCAGCCCGGGTAGTTGGCTAGGTCGAGAGACCCAGTACTTC. Residues: CASSPGSWLGRETQYF. The variable domain in full, with the rest retrieved from reference TRBV14 and TRBJ2-5, is EAGVTQFPSHSVIEKGQTVTLRCDPISGHDNLYWYRRVMGKEIKFLLHFVKESKQDESGMPNNRFLAERTGGTYSTLKVQPAELEDSGVYFCASSPGSWLGRETQYFGPGTRLLVL.

Here the CDR3 reads CASSPTGTSGSGETQYF. In DNA, the CDR3 is TGTGCCAGCAGCCCCACCGGGACTAGCGGGAGTGGAGAGACCCAGTACTTC. The chain recombines TRBV28 with TRBJ2-5; TRBD2 aligns across 14 bases. Germline-derived CDR1 and CDR2 are MDHEN and SYDVKM. The CDR3 loop spans 17 amino acids. With 6 bases clipped from V and 4 bases from J, the junction kept 10 bases outside the gene matches.

A single count supports this clone. The V call is TRBV7-3, the J call TRBJ2-1; 9 nucleotides align to TRBD1. V dropped 5 bases and J dropped 7; count of bases not matched to a gene: 9. The CDR3 consists of 15 residues. CDR1 and CDR2 (germline): SGHTA, FQGTGA. This chain's CDR3 is CASSKTGTGMNEQFF. CDR3 nucleotides: TGTGCCAGCAGCAAAACCGGGACAGGGATGAATGAGCAGTTCTTC.

This clone was seen only once. CDR3 DNA: TGTGCCAGCAGCGCTGGGGGGGGCCAGCCCCAGCATTTT. Protein sequence: CASSAGGGQPQHF. The chain is built from TRBV5-6 and TRBJ1-5, with TRBD1 as a possible D gene (6 bases). Germline V gene data show CDR1 as SGHDT and CDR2 as YYEEEE. CDR3 length equals 13 residues. V lost 4 bases and J 7 bases, leaving 12 bases between the germline ends. The entire variable domain, with the rest obtained from reference TRBV5-6 and TRBJ1-5, is as follows: DAGVTQSPTHLIKTRGQQVTLRCSPKSGHDTVSWYQQALGQGPQFIFQYYEEEERQRGNFPDRFSGHQFPNYSSELNVNALLLGDSALYLCASSAGGGQPQHFGDGTRLSIL.

The chain carries TRBV11-3 and TRBJ2-3; 11 bases map to TRBD2. Germline V gene lookup returns CDR1 SGHNT and CDR2 YENEEA. The J segment lost 4 bases and the V segment lost 4 bases, leaving 16 bases of the junction unmatched. CDR3 length: 19 amino acids. Here the CDR3 reads CASSSHILVAGGPADTQYF. CDR3 DNA: TGTGCCAGCAGCTCCCATATCCTAGTAGCGGGAGGGCCGGCAGATACGCAGTATTTT.

This chain connects TRBV19 to TRBJ2-1, with 11 bases matching TRBD2. V was clipped by 2 bases and J by 10 bases; unmatched bases: 7. This CDR3 region has 15 residues. In germline, CDR1 is LNHDA, CDR2 SQIVND (reference sequence). CDR3 region: CASSILAGGPWEQFF. CDR3 in DNA: TGTGCCAGTAGTATACTAGCGGGGGGCCCTTGGGAGCAGTTCTTC.

This chain uses TRBV4-1 with TRBJ2-3; no reliable D call. Trimming left V 10 bases short and J 2 bases short, with 25 bases between. The CDR3 sequence is 17 residues long. Looked up from germline, CDR1 is MGHRA and CDR2 is YSYEKL. CDR3 amino acids: CATAGRLGLGSTDTQYF. In DNA form, the CDR3 reads TGCGCCACCGCAGGCCGCTTAGGGCTGGGATCCACAGATACGCAGTATTTT.

This clone is a singleton in its sample. The rearrangement joins TRBV27 to TRBJ1-5; TRBD1 might be the D (6 bases). Germline CDR1 MNHEY, CDR2 SMNVEV (reference sequence). Trimming removed 6 bases at V and 5 bases at J, with 32 bases between. The CDR3 has 20 residues. The CDR3: CASSHRGPGNSLMRDQPQHF. The DNA for the CDR3 is TGTGCCAGCAGCCATCGGGGGCCAGGGAACTCTCTAATGAGGGATCAGCCCCAGCATTTT.

There are a few counts of this clone. The V gene is TRBV27, the J gene TRBJ2-2; perhaps TRBD1 as D (6 bases). V was shortened by 5 bases and J by 6 bases, with 10 bases between the two germline ends. Per germline, CDR1 MNHEY and CDR2 SMNVEV (reference sequence). CDR3 length: 13 residues. The CDR3 nucleotides read TGTGCCAGCAGTCAACAGGGTTCCGGGGAGCTGTTTTTT. It translates to CASSQQGSGELFF.

The chain employs TRBV5-1 and TRBJ2-7; D perhaps matches TRBD2 (6 bases). This CDR3 contains 14 residues. V dropped 4 bases and J dropped 7 bases, with 18 bases sitting between them. Germline CDR1 and CDR2: SGHRS and YFSETQ. CDR3 DNA sequence: TGCGCCAGCAGCCCAATCATTACTCGGGAGGAGCAGTACTTC. As protein: CASSPIITREEQYF. The full variable domain, its missing parts supplied by reference TRBV5-1 and TRBJ2-7, is KAGVTQTPRYLIKTRGQQVTLSCSPISGHRSVSWYQQTPGQGLQFLFEYFSETQRNKGNFPGRFSGRQFSNSRSEMNVSTLELGDSALYLCASSPIITREEQYFGPGTRLTVT.

The DNA for the CDR3 is TGTGCCAGCAGTCACAGGACAGGGGGTCGGGATGAGCAGTTCTTC. It codes for CASSHRTGGRDEQFF. The chain combines TRBV28 with TRBJ2-1, with 10 nucleotides matching TRBD1. Germline V gene data show CDR1 as MDHEN and CDR2 as SYDVKM. V lost 5 bases and J lost 8; bases outside the gene matches: 9. The CDR3 is 15 amino acids.

This chain joins TRBV7-9 and TRBJ1-1; TRBD1 matches at 11 bases. The germline CDR1 and CDR2 sequences are SEHNR and FQNEAQ (reference sequence). The CDR3 totals 17 residues. V gave up 5 bases and J gave up 2 bases; unmatched junction bases: 10. CDR3 nucleotide sequence: TGTGCCAGCAGCCTTAAGGGGACAGGGGGGTTTAACACTGAAGCTTTCTTT. This translates into CASSLKGTGGFNTEAFF.

The chain couples TRBV6-1 to TRBJ2-7; D is possibly TRBD1 (5 bases). This CDR3 spans 16 amino acids. Germline-derived CDR1 and CDR2 are MNHNS and SASEGT. Trimming took 0 bases from V and 0 from J, leaving 12 bases between them. DNA of the CDR3: TGTGCCAGCAGTGAAGCGGGTCCAGGGCTCTCCTACGAGCAGTACTTC. Protein product: CASSEAGPGLSYEQYF.

The rearrangement uses TRBV28 and TRBJ2-7; D may be TRBD1 (6 bases). The V gene lost 8 bases and the J gene lost 2 bases, with 13 bases spanning the gap. The CDR3 sequence is 13 residues long. Germline CDR1 MDHEN, CDR2 SYDVKM. CDR3 residues: CASLGHPTYEQYF. DNA for the CDR3: TGTGCCAGCTTGGGACATCCGACCTACGAGCAGTACTTC.

This chain connects TRBV7-3 to TRBJ1-1; a weak D match, TRBD1 (6 bases). The V gene's germline CDR1 is SGHTA and CDR2 FQGTGA. The length of the CDR3 is 15 residues. V shed 3 bases and J shed 11 bases, with 22 bases lying between them. CDR3 bases: TGTGCCAGCAGCTTTTTCCCAGGGGCCCCAGATGGGGCTTTCTTT. It encodes CASSFFPGAPDGAFF.

This clone was observed once. The V gene is TRBV7-2, the J gene TRBJ2-1; D not resolved. Trimming took off 4 bases at V and 3 bases at J, with 19 bases between the two ends. Looked up from germline, CDR1 is SGHTA and CDR2 is FQGNSA. CDR3 size: 17 residues. The CDR3 DNA reads as TGTGCCAGCAGCTATCGTCCAGATACATTATACTACAATGAGCAGTTCTTC. As protein: CASSYRPDTLYYNEQFF.

This chain uses TRBV6-5 with TRBJ2-5, with D unclear. CDR3 length equals 11 residues. Germline V gene sequence: CDR1 MNHEY, CDR2 SVGAGI. Trimming took off 0 bases at V and 13 bases at J, with 9 bases between the two ends. CDR3 nucleotides: TGTGCCAGCAGTTACTCCCCCGCTCCGTACTTC. Amino acid sequence: CASSYSPAPYF.

This clone was seen a single time. The chain is built from TRBV27 and TRBJ1-2; D remains ambiguous. The CDR3 has 15 amino acids. Per germline, CDR1 MNHEY and CDR2 SMNVEV (reference sequence). Trimming pared 2 bases from V and 3 bases from J, leaving 13 bases between. As DNA, the CDR3 is TGTGCCAGCAGTTTAGGAGGCGCTATTCACTATGGCTACACCTTC. Translating it yields CASSLGGAIHYGYTF.

About this clone: Other nucleotide sequences from this sample produce the same CDR3. The V call is TRBV4-3, the J call TRBJ2-3, with 8 nucleotides matching TRBD2. CDR3 length equals 15 residues. V lost 3 bases to trimming and J lost 0 bases; unmatched junction nucleotides: 2. The germline CDR1 and CDR2 sequences are LGHNA and YSLEER. This CDR3 is CASSHTSGSTDTQYF. In DNA form, the CDR3 reads TGCGCCAGCAGCCACACTAGCGGAAGCACAGATACGCAGTATTTT.